The clone carrying this T cell receptor (beta chain) occurred a few times. Germline CDR1 reads SNHLY; CDR2 reads FYNNEI. Trimming cost V 5 bases and J 7 bases, with 3 bases left between them. The CDR3 runs 11 residues. cDNA came from approximately 0.5 to 1 ug RNA primed by random hexamers. TCRdb re-derived calls from the immunoSEQ multiplex PCR reads in MiXCR, one entry per CDR3 protein. This table has 71,000 or so distinct CDR3 sequences, 93% appearing once. The data are from a study of CD8 T cells in Susac syndrome. Study in general: Treatment status at blood draw for the Susac syndrome patients was therapy-naive, corticosteroids, or intravenous immunoglobulin alone.

The clonotype was recovered from a human donor with Susac syndrome. The rearrangement joins TRBV2 to TRBJ1-6; D unresolved. The specimen was CD4+ T cells from PBMCs. The CDR3 DNA sequence: TGTGCCAGCAGTCTGAATTCACCCCTCCACTTT. Amino acid sequence: CASSLNSPLHF.